This T cell receptor (beta chain) was sequenced for a study of shared clonotypes between healthy human individuals (dated by TCRdb to 2018 to 2021). For the study in its entirety: Three men and two women, aged 18 to 49 years, made up the cohort. For each donor, CD4 naive and CD4 memory were each run on three plates, CD8 naive on two plates, and CD8 memory on one plate. The study deeply sequenced blood TCR repertoires of several healthy adults to estimate repertoire size and the extent of clonotype sharing between individuals. To increase sequencing depth and limit assay-specific biases, TCR repertoire library preparation and sequencing were carried out by different laboratories using diverse techniques. Each donor's leukapheresis produced roughly between roughly 0.85 and 10 billion PBMCs. Paper-wide results and their limitations: Rarefaction of sorted-subset datasets indicated incomplete sequencing despite the large sequencing depth. Only blood was sampled, and tissue TCR repertoires likely differ from those in blood. Pairwise subsampling led to the expectation that sequencing depth would affect the degree of clonotype sharing among donors. Clonotypes shared by all four sorted-subset donors showed higher generation probabilities than non-shared clonotypes. Sharing across four donors was observed for around 5% of naive CD4, over 3% of naive CD8, about 2.3% of memory CD4, and roughly 0.43% of memory CD8 clonotypes. Larger estimated clonotype richness was generally found for naive subsets than for memory subsets. The small number of donors limited the genetic and exposure-history diversity represented.

Of note for this clone: It has no known antigen specificity. The sample holds no much larger clone one base away, and base qualities are not on file.

Using the deep immunoSEQ assay, multiplex PCR amplified TCR CDR3 regions from genomic DNA. For each cell subset, the extracted genomic DNA was distributed evenly across all wells of several immunoSEQ 96-well plates, and each plate served as one replicate. Each replicate PCR for sorted subsets received roughly 0.2 ug genomic DNA, equal to about 30,000 T cell genomes. Purified libraries were quantified with a Qubit 3.0 fluorometer, sized on a Bioanalyzer 2100, and re-quantified with the KAPA Library Quantification kit. Every immunoSEQ 96-well plate was sequenced on a dedicated single-read 150-cycle Illumina NextSeq 550 flow cell. On the authors' methods: Because the immunoSEQ output included only junctional sequences and no quality scores, the filtering could not be the same as the filtering used for full-length reads. To assign V/J genes and CDR3, sequences were annotated against IMGT germline references using PyIR, a Python wrapper for IgBLAST v1.9. Reads with weak V/J assignments (E-value above 1e-6), missing CDR3, stop codons, out-of-frame junctions, or ambiguous translated residues were removed. V3J clonotypes were defined by identical inferred V gene, J gene, and CDR3 amino acid sequence. Percentage overlap between repertoires was computed as shared unique clonotypes divided by the size of the smaller repertoire. Repertoire richness was assessed with RTK rarefaction, the Chao1 estimator, and Recon v2.1 estimates of unobserved clonotypes. Generation probabilities for all TCRbeta clonotypes obtained by the gDNA method from a few donors were computed using OLGA. This immuneACCESS table, as held by TCRdb, lists in-frame sequences with V and J called but not all clones. Of the missing ones, under half trace to an unresolved V gene in checked studies; the others have no known cause. V, J and clone size derive from that table, while D and trimming were established from the DNA sequence. The sample has roughly 2 million clones on record, approximately 96% of them singletons. The ten largest account for roughly 0.13% of the sample.

Healthy HIV-negative adults with no recently reported acute infections or vaccinations were included as donors. Only Caucasian adults living in Nashville, Tennessee, USA were represented among the donors. CD4+ T cells were enriched through magnetic negative selection, after which naive cells were positively selected on CD45RA and the remaining negative fraction served as the memory subset. Blood was obtained by leukapheresis, after which PBMCs were separated by Ficoll-Histopaque density gradient centrifugation and cryopreserved in liquid nitrogen vapor phase. Analytical flow cytometry was used to check the purity and quantity of each magnetically sorted T cell population. Each sorted fraction had its genomic DNA isolated and then quantified by UV absorbance on a Nanodrop 2000c. The junction shows trimming of 6 bases on V and 11 bases on J, plus 16 bases between the germline ends. In the germline V gene, CDR1 corresponds to SNHLY and CDR2 to FYNNEI. There are 12 amino acids in the CDR3, from cysteine to phenylalanine inclusive. This entry keeps only the CDR3 DNA: 36 bases, framed from base 1.

Sequencing was performed on naive CD4+ T cells sorted from blood. Sample cell subset or site, as interpreted from the label and publication: CD45RA+ positively selected. This receptor was identified in a man younger than 30 in good health. The sequence joins TRBV2 to TRBJ1-1; the D segment cannot be called with confidence. At the DNA level, the sequence is TGTGCCAGCAGGGCCCGCTTGGCGTCCGCTTTCTTT. It is translated as CASRARLASAFF.